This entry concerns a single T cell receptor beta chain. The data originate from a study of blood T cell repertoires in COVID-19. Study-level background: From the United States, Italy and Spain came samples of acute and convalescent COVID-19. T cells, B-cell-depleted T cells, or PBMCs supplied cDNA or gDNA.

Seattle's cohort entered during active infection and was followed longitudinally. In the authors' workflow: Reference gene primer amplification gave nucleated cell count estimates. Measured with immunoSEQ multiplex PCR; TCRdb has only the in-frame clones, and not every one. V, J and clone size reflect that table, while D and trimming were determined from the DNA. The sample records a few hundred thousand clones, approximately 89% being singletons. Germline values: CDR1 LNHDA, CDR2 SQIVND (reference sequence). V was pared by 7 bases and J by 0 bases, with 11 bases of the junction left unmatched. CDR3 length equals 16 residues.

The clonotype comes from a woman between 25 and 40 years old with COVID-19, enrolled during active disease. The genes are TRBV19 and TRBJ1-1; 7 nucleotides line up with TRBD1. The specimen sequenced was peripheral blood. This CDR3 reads CASIANMGQLNTEAFF. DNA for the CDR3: TGTGCCAGTATTGCCAACATGGGACAGTTGAACACTGAAGCTTTCTTT.